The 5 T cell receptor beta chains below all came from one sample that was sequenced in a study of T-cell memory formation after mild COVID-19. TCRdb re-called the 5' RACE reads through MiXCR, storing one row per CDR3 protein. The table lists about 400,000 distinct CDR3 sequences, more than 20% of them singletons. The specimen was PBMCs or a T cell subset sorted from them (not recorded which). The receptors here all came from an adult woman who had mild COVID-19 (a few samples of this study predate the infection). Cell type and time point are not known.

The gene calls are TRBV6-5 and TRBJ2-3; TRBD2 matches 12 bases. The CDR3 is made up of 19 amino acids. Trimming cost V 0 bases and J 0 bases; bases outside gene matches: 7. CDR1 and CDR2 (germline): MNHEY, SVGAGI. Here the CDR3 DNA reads TGTGCCAGCAGTTACTCGGCCATCGGACTAGCGGGGAGCACAGATACGCAGTATTTT. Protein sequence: CASSYSAIGLAGSTDTQYF.

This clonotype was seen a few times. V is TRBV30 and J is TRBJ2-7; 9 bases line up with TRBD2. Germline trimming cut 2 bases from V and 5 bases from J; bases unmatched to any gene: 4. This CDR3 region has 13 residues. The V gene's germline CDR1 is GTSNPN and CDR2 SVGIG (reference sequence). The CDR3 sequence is CAWSRASGDEQYF. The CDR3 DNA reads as TGTGCCTGGAGTCGGGCTAGCGGGGACGAGCAGTACTTC.

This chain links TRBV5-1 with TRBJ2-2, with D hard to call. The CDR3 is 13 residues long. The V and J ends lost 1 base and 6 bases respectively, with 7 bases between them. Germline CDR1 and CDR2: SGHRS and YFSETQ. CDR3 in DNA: TGCGCCAGCAGCTTGACGTGGCCCGGGGAGCTGTTTTTT. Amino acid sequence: CASSLTWPGELFF.

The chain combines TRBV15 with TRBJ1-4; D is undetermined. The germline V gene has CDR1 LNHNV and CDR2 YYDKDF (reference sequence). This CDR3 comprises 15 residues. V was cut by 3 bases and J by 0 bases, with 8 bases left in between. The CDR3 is CATSSGRTTNEKLFF. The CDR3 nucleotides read TGTGCCACCAGCAGTGGACGGACAACTAATGAAAAACTGTTTTTT.

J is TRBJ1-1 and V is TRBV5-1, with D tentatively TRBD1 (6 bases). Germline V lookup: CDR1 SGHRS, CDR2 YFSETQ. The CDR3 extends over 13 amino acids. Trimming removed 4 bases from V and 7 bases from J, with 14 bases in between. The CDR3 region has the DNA TGCGCCAGCAGCCATAGCGGGGGGCTTGAAGCTTTCTTT. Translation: CASSHSGGLEAFF. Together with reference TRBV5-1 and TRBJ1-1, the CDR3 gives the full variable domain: KAGVTQTPRYLIKTRGQQVTLSCSPISGHRSVSWYQQTPGQGLQFLFEYFSETQRNKGNFPGRFSGRQFSNSRSEMNVSTLELGDSALYLCASSHSGGLEAFFGQGTRLTVV.